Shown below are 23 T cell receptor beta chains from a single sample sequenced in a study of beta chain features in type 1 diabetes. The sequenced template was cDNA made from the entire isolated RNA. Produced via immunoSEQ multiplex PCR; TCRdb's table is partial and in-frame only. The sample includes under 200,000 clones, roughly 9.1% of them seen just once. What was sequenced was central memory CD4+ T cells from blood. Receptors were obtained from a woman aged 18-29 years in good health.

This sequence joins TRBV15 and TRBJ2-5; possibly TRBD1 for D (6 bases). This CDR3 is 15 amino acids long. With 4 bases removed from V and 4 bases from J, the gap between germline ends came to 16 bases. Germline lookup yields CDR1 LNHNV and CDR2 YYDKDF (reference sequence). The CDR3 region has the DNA TGTGCCACCAGCATTAACGGCAGGGGTGGAGAGACCCAGTACTTC. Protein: CATSINGRGGETQYF.

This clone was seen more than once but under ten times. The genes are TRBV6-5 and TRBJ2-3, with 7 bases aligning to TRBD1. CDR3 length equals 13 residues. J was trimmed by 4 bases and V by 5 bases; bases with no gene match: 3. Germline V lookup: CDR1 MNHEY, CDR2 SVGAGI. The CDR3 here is CASSEGQPDTQYF. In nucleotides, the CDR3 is TGTGCCAGCAGTGAGGGACAGCCAGATACGCAGTATTTT.

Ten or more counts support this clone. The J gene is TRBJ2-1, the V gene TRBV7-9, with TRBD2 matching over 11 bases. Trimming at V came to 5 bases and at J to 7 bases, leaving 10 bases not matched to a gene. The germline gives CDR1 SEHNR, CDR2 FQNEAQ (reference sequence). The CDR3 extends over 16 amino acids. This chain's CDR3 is CASSQQTSGARNEQFF. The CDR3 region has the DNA TGTGCCAGCAGCCAACAGACTAGCGGGGCCCGAAATGAGCAGTTCTTC.

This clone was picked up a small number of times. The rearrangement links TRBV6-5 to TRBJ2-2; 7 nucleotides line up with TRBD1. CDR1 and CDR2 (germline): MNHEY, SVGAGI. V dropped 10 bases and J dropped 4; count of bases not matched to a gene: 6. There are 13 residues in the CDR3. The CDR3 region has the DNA TGTGCCATCTCAGACAGGGTCACCGGGGAGCTGTTTTTT. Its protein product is CAISDRVTGELFF.

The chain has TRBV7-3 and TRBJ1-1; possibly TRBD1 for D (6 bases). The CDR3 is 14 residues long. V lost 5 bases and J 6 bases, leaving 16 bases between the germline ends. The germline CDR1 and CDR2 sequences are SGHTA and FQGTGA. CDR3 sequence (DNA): TGTGCCAGCAGCCCCCCGGGGAGACAGGCTGAAGCTTTCTTT. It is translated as CASSPPGRQAEAFF.

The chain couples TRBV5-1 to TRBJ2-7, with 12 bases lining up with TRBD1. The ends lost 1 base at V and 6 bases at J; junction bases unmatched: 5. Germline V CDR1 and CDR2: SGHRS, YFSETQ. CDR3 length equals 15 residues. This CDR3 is CASSLSGQGAGEQYF. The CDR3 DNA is TGCGCCAGCAGCTTGTCGGGACAGGGGGCTGGCGAGCAGTACTTC.

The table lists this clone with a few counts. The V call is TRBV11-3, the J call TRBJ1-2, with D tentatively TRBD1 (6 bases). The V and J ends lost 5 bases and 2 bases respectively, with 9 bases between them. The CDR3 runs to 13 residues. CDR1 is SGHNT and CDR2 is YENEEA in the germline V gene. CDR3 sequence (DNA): TGTGCCAGCAGCCGGGACACCAACTATGGCTACACCTTC. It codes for CASSRDTNYGYTF.

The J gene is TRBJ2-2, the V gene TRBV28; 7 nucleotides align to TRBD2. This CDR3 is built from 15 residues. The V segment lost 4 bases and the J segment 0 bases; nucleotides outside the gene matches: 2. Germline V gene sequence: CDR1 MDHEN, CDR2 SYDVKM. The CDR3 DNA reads TGTGCCAGCAGTTCGGCGGGGGCGAACACCGGGGAGCTGTTTTTT. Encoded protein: CASSSAGANTGELFF. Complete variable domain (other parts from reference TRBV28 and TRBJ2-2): DVKVTQSSRYLVKRTGEKVFLECVQDMDHENMFWYRQDPGLGLRLIYFSYDVKMKEKGDIPEGYSVSREKKERFSLILESASTNQTSMYLCASSSAGANTGELFFGEGSRLTVL.

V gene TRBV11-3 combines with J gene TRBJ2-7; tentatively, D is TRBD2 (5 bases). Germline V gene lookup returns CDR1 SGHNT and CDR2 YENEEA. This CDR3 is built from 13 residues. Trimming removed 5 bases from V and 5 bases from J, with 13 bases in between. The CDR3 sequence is CASSPQSGNEQYF. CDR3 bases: TGTGCCAGCAGCCCCCAGTCGGGAAACGAGCAGTACTTC.

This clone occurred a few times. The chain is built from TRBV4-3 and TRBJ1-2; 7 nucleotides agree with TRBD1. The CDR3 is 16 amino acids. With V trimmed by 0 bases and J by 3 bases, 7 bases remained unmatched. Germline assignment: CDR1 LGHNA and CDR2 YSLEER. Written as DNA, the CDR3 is TGCGCCAGCAGCCAAGATGGGACAGCCCCGGACTATGGCTACACCTTC. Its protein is CASSQDGTAPDYGYTF.

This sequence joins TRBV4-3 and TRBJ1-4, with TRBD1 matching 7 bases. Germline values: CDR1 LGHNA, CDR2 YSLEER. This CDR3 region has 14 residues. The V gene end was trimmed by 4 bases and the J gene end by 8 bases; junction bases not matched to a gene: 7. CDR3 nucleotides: TGCGCCAGCAGCCGAAGGGGGCCTGGGGAAAAACTGTTTTTT. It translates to CASSRRGPGEKLFF.

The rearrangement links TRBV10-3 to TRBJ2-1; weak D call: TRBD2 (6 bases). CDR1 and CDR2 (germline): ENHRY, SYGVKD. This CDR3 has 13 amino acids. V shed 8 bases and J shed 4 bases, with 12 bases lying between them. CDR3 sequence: CAIGSGGYNEQFF. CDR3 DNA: TGTGCCATCGGCAGTGGGGGGTACAATGAGCAGTTCTTC.

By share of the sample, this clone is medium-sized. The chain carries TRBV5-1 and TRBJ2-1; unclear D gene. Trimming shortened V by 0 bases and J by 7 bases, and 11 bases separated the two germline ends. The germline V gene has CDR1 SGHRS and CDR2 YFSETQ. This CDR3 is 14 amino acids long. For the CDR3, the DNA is TGCGCCAGCAGCTTGGGGTCAGGCTGGAATGAGCAGTTCTTC. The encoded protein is CASSLGSGWNEQFF.

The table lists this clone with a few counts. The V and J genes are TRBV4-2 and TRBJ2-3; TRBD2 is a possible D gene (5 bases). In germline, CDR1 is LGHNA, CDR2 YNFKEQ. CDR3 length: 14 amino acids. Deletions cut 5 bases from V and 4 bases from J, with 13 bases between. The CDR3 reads CASSSGGFPDTQYF. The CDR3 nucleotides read TGTGCCAGCAGCTCAGGAGGATTTCCAGATACGCAGTATTTT.

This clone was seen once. This CDR3 is CASSGQGAGSYEQYF. CDR3 in DNA: TGTGCCAGCAGCGGACAGGGAGCGGGGTCCTACGAGCAGTACTTC. The V call is TRBV28, the J call TRBJ2-7; possible D gene TRBD1, 8 bases. V was trimmed by 6 bases and J by 1 base, leaving 16 bases between them. CDR3 length: 15 residues. Germline V gene data show CDR1 as MDHEN and CDR2 as SYDVKM.

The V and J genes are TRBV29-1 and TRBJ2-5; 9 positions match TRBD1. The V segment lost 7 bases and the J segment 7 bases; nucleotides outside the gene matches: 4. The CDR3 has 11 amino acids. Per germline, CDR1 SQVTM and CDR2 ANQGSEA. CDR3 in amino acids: CSGQGVGTQYF. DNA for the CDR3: TGCAGCGGACAGGGGGTTGGGACCCAGTACTTC.

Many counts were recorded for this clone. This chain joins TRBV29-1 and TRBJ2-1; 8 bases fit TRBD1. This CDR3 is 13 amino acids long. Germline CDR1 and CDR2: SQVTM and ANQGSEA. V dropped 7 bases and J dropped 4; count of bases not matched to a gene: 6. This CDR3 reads CSAVGTGYNEQFF. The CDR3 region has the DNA TGCAGCGCCGTCGGGACAGGTTACAATGAGCAGTTCTTC.

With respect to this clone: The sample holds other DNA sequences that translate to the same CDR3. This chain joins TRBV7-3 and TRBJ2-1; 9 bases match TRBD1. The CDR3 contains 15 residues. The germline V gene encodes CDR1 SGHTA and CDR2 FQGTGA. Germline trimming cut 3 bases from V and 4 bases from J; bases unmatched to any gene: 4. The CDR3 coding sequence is TGTGCCAGCAGCTTGGACAGGGGCGGTTACAATGAGCAGTTCTTC. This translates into CASSLDRGGYNEQFF.

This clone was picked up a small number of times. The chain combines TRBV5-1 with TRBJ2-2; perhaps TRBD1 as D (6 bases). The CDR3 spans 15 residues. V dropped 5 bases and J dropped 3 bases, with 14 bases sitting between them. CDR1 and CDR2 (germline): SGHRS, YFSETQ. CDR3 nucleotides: TGCGCCAGCAGGCCTAGGGGGTCGGACACCGGGGAGCTGTTTTTT. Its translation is CASRPRGSDTGELFF.

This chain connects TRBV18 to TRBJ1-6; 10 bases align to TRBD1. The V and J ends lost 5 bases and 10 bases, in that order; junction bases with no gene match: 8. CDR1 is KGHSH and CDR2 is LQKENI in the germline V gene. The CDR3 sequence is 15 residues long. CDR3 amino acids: CASSTGQGVHSPLHF. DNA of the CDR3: TGTGCCAGCTCAACAGGACAGGGGGTTCACTCACCCCTCCACTTT.

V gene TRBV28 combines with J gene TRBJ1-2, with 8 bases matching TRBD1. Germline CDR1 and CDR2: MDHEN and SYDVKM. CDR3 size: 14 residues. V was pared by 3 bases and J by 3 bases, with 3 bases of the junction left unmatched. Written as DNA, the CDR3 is TGTGCCAGCAGTTTCCCAGGGGGCGACTATGGCTACACCTTC. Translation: CASSFPGGDYGYTF.

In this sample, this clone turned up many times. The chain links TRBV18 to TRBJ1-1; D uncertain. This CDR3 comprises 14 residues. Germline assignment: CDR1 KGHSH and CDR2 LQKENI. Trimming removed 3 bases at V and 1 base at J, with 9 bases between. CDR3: CASSPATPNTEAFF. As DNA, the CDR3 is TGTGCCAGCTCACCGGCGACACCGAACACTGAAGCTTTCTTT.

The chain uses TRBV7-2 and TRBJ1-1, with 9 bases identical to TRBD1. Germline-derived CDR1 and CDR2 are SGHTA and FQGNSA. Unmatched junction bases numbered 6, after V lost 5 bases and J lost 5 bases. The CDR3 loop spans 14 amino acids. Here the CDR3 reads CASSPRQGGTEAFF. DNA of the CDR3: TGTGCCAGCAGCCCCAGACAGGGGGGGACTGAAGCTTTCTTT.